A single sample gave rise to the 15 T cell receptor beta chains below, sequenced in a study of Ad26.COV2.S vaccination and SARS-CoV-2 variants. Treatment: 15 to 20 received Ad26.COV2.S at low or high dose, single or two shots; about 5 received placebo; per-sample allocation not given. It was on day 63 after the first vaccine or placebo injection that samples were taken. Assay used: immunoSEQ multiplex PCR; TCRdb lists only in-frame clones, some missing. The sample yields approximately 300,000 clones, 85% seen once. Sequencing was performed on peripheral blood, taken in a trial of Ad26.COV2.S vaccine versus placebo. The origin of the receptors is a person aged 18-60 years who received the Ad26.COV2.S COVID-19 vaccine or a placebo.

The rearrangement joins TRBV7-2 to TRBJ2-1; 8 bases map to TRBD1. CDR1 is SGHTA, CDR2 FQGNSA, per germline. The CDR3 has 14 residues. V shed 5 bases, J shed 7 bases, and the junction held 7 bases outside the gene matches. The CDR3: CASSDRQGWNEQFF. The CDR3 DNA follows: TGTGCCAGCAGCGACCGACAGGGGTGGAATGAGCAGTTCTTC.

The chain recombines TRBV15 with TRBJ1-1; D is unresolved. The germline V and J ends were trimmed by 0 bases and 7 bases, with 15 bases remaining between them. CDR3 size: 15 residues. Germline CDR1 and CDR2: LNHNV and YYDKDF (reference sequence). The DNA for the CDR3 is TGTGCCACCAGCAGAGAAGTGGGCAAGGTTAATGAAGCTTTCTTT. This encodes CATSREVGKVNEAFF.

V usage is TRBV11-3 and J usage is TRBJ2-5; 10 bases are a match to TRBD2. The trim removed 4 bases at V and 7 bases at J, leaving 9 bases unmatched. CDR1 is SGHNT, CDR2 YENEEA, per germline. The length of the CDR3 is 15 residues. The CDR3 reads CASSSGLAVYGTQYF. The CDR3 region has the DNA TGTGCCAGCAGCTCCGGACTAGCGGTCTATGGGACCCAGTACTTC.

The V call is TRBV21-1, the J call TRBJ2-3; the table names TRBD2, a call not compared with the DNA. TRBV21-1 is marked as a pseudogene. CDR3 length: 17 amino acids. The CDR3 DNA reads TGTGCCAGCAGCAAAGCCATAGCTAGCGGGGACGGGCGTACGCAGTATTTT. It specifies CASSKAIASGDGRTQYF.

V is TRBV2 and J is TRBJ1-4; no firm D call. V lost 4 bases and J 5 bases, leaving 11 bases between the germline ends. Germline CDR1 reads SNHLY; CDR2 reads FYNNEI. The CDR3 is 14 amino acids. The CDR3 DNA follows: TGTGCCAGCAGTGTACTACTGATGAATGAAAAACTGTTTTTT. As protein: CASSVLLMNEKLFF.

The DNA of the CDR3 is TGTGCCTGGAGTGTTGTGTTCACAGCCCTCTCTGGGGCCAACGTCCTGACTTTC. It specifies CAWSVVFTALSGANVLTF. This chain links TRBV30 with TRBJ2-6; D uncertain. Germline lookup yields CDR1 GTSNPN and CDR2 SVGIG (reference sequence). With 0 bases removed from V and 0 bases from J, the gap between germline ends came to 15 bases. The CDR3 extends over 18 amino acids.

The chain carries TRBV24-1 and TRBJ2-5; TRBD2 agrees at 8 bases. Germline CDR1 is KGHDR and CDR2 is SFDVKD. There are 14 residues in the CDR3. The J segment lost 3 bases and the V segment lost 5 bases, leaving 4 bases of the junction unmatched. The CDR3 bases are TGTGCCACCAGTGGCGGGACTAGTGAAGAGACCCAGTACTTC. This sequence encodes CATSGGTSEETQYF.

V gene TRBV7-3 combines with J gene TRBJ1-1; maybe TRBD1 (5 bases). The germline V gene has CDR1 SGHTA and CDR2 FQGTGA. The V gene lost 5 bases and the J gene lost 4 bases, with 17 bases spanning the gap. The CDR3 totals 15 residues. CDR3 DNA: TGTGCCAGCAGCCCCTCAGTAGGGACCGGCACTGAAGCTTTCTTT. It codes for CASSPSVGTGTEAFF.

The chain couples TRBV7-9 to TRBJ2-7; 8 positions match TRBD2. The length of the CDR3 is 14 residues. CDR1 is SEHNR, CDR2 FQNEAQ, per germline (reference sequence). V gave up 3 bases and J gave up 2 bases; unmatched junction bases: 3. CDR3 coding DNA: TGTGCCAGCAGCTTCGCGGGGGGTGCCTACGAGCAGTACTTC. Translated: CASSFAGGAYEQYF. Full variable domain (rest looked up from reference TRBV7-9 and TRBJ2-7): DTGVSQNPRHKITKRGQNVTFRCDPISEHNRLYWYRQTLGQGPEFLTYFQNEAQLEKSRLLSDRFSAERPKGSFSTLEIQRTEQGDSAMYLCASSFAGGAYEQYFGPGTRLTVT.

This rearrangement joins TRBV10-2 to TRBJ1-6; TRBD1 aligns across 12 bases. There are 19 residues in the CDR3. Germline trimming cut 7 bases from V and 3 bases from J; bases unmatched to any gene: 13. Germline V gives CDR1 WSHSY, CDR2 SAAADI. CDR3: CASKGTGGYEDNYNSPLHF. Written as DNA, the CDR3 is TGCGCCAGCAAAGGGACAGGGGGCTACGAGGACAACTATAATTCACCCCTCCACTTT.

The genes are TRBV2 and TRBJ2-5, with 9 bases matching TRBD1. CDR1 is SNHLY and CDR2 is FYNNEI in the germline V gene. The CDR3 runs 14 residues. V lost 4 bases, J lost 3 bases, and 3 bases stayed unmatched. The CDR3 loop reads CASSGQGGEETQYF. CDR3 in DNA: TGTGCCAGCAGTGGACAGGGGGGTGAAGAGACCCAGTACTTC.

CDR3 region: CASSPPGGGTGELFF. In DNA form, the CDR3 reads TGTGCCAGCAGCCCCCCGGGGGGGGGCACCGGGGAGCTGTTTTTT. The gene calls are TRBV5-6 and TRBJ2-2; 8 bases match TRBD2. The ends lost 4 bases at V and 4 bases at J; junction bases unmatched: 6. Germline loops: CDR1 SGHDT, CDR2 YYEEEE. This CDR3 is 15 amino acids long.

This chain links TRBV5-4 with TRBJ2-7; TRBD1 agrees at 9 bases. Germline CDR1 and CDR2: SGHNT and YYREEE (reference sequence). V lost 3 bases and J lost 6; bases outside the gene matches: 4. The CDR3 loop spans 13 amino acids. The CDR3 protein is CASSWGQGFEQYF. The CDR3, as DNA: TGTGCCAGCAGCTGGGGACAGGGTTTCGAGCAGTACTTC. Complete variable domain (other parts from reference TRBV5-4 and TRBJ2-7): ETGVTQSPTHLIKTRGQQVTLRCSSQSGHNTVSWYQQALGQGPQFIFQYYREEENGRGNFPPRFSGLQFPNYSSELNVNALELDDSALYLCASSWGQGFEQYFGPGTRLTVT.

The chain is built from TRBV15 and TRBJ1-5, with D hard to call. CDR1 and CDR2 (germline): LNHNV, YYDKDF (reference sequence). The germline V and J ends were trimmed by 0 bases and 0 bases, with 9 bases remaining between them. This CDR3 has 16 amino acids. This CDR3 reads CATSRDSYYSNQPQHF. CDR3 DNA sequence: TGTGCCACCAGCAGAGATTCATACTATAGCAATCAGCCCCAGCATTTT.

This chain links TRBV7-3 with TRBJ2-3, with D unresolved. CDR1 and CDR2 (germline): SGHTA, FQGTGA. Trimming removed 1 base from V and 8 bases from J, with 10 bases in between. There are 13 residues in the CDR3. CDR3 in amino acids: CASSLSQTGTQYF. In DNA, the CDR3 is TGTGCCAGCAGCTTAAGCCAGACGGGTACGCAGTATTTT.